The 14 T cell receptor beta chains reported below all come from one sample, sequenced in a study of cytomegalovirus exposure and HLA in healthy donors (dated 2017 in TCRdb). The protocol used for the library was the immunoSEQ multiplex PCR assay. A mixture of 60 forward primers for TCR Vbeta segments and 13 reverse primers for TCR Jbeta segments was used in the multiplex PCR. Sourced from immuneACCESS, this table was stored by TCRdb with only in-frame sequences that have V and J called. A share of the clones is absent; for the studies checked, an unresolved V gene accounts for under half, and the remainder has no known explanation. The sample data list some 65,000 clones, and approximately 60% of these were observed just once. The ten largest account for around 2.7% of the sample. The sequenced material came from PBMCs. These TCRs come from a man aged 25-40 years in good health and CMV-seronegative.

The chain uses TRBV6-5 and TRBJ2-5; maybe TRBD1 (6 bases). The germline gives CDR1 MNHEY, CDR2 SVGAGI. The germline V and J ends were trimmed by 6 bases and 0 bases, with 11 bases remaining between them. The CDR3 totals 14 residues. CDR3 nucleotide sequence: TGTGCCAGCAGGGCACAGGGTTACCAAGAGACCCAGTACTTC. This codes for CASRAQGYQETQYF.

The CDR3 is CATSLVEGKFSPLHF. CDR3 nucleotides: TGTGCCACCAGCCTCGTAGAGGGAAAGTTCTCACCCCTCCACTTT. The chain joins TRBV15 to TRBJ1-6; D unclear. The V end lost 5 bases, the J end lost 10 bases, and 18 bases lay between the germline ends. Germline V gives CDR1 LNHNV, CDR2 YYDKDF (reference sequence). The CDR3 runs to 15 residues. Complete variable domain (other parts from reference TRBV15 and TRBJ1-6): DAMVIQNPRYQVTQFGKPVTLSCSQTLNHNVMYWYQQKSSQAPKLLFHYYDKDFNNEADTPDNFQSRRPNTSFCFLDIRSPGLGDTAMYLCATSLVEGKFSPLHFGNGTRLTVT.

The chain carries TRBV19 and TRBJ1-1; 8 nucleotides match TRBD1. The CDR3 is 15 residues long. The V and J ends lost 3 bases and 5 bases, in that order; junction bases with no gene match: 8. The germline V gene has CDR1 LNHDA and CDR2 SQIVND (reference sequence). In DNA form, the CDR3 reads TGTGCCAGTAGTATTATAAGGACAGGGAGGACTGAAGCTTTCTTT. The encoded protein is CASSIIRTGRTEAFF.

V and J are TRBV20-1 and TRBJ1-2, with a tentative D call TRBD1 (6 bases). This CDR3 comprises 11 residues. Germline assignment: CDR1 DFQATT and CDR2 SNEGSKA (reference sequence). Trimming cost V 7 bases and J 9 bases, with 15 bases left between them. CDR3 bases: TGCAGTGGTAGGGGGGCGAGGAGCTACACCTTC. Protein: CSGRGARSYTF.

V and J are TRBV6-5 and TRBJ1-1; maybe TRBD1 (5 bases). CDR3 length: 15 residues. CDR1 and CDR2 from the germline V gene are MNHEY and SVGAGI. With 8 bases removed from V and 4 bases from J, the gap between germline ends came to 20 bases. The CDR3 sequence is CASSTVGRDSTEAFF. The CDR3 DNA is TGTGCCAGCTCAACGGTGGGGCGGGATAGCACTGAAGCTTTCTTT.

The genes are TRBV23-1 and TRBJ1-2; D perhaps matches TRBD1 (5 bases). TRBV23-1 is designated an ORF whose function remains uncertain. The ends were cut back, 6 bases at V and 4 bases at J, with 9 bases in the middle. The CDR3 runs to 12 residues. The CDR3 DNA reads TGCGCCAGCAGCCCTGACAGCTATGGCTACACCTTC. This codes for CASSPDSYGYTF.

This sequence joins TRBV5-4 and TRBJ1-2, with 8 bases identical to TRBD1. V gave up 4 bases and J gave up 3 bases; unmatched junction bases: 5. The germline CDR1 and CDR2 sequences are SGHNT and YYREEE (reference sequence). The CDR3 runs 14 residues. In nucleotides, the CDR3 is TGTGCCAGCAGCGTCGGACAGGGTGACTATGGCTACACCTTC. Protein: CASSVGQGDYGYTF.

The genes are TRBV6-5 and TRBJ2-1, with 10 nucleotides matching TRBD2. With 6 bases clipped from V and 6 bases from J, the junction kept 5 bases outside the gene matches. Germline values: CDR1 MNHEY, CDR2 SVGAGI. The CDR3 has 14 amino acids. The CDR3 DNA reads as TGTGCCAGCAGCAGCGGGGGGGATGGCAATGAGCAGTTCTTC. Protein sequence: CASSSGGDGNEQFF.

The chain recombines TRBV4-2 with TRBJ2-7, with 11 bases fitting TRBD2. Unmatched junction bases numbered 3, after V lost 1 base and J lost 4 bases. The CDR3 consists of 15 residues. CDR1 and CDR2 from the germline V gene are LGHNA and YNFKEQ. In DNA, the CDR3 is TGTGCCAGCAGCCAAGGCCTAGCGGGGGGTTACGAGCAGTACTTC. Translated: CASSQGLAGGYEQYF.

V usage is TRBV7-2 and J usage is TRBJ1-5, with D unresolved. This CDR3 contains 13 residues. V was clipped by 1 base and J by 5 bases, with 6 bases between them. In germline, CDR1 is SGHTA, CDR2 FQGNSA. CDR3 in amino acids: CASSLETDQPQHF. The CDR3 DNA sequence: TGTGCCAGCAGCTTAGAAACAGATCAGCCCCAGCATTTT.

The CDR3 loop reads CASSSIFRGGTSYTF. DNA for the CDR3: TGTGCCAGCTCATCCATATTCCGGGGCGGGACGAGTTACACCTTC. V is TRBV18 and J is TRBJ1-2, with TRBD1 as a possible D gene (5 bases). Germline V CDR1 and CDR2: KGHSH, LQKENI. Trimming removed 5 bases from V and 11 bases from J, with 24 bases in between. This CDR3 contains 15 residues. The full variable domain, rest sourced from reference TRBV18 and TRBJ1-2, is NAGVMQNPRHLVRRRGQEARLRCSPMKGHSHVYWYRQLPEEGLKFMVYLQKENIIDESGMPKERFSAEFPKEGPSILRIQQVVRGDSAAYFCASSSIFRGGTSYTFGSGTRLTVV.

The gene calls are TRBV6-5 and TRBJ1-2; perhaps TRBD1 as D (5 bases). Germline CDR1 and CDR2: MNHEY and SVGAGI. CDR3 length: 14 amino acids. The germline V and J ends were trimmed by 2 bases and 4 bases, with 11 bases remaining between them. The CDR3, as DNA: TGTGCCAGCAGTTACGGGGGGGTTCGCTATGGCTACACCTTC. Its protein product is CASSYGGVRYGYTF.

The rearrangement uses TRBV7-9 and TRBJ2-3, with D uncertain. The V gene lost 1 base and the J gene lost 1 base, with 6 bases spanning the gap. The V gene's germline CDR1 is SEHNR and CDR2 FQNEAQ (reference sequence). The CDR3 has 14 residues. CDR3 in amino acids: CASSLVGGTDTQYF. In DNA, the CDR3 is TGTGCCAGCAGCTTAGTTGGAGGCACAGATACGCAGTATTTT.

V gene TRBV4-2 combines with J gene TRBJ1-2; D might be TRBD1 (6 bases). Per the germline V gene, CDR1 is LGHNA and CDR2 is YNFKEQ. The V end lost 3 bases, the J end lost 4 bases, and 9 bases lay between the germline ends. The CDR3 length is 13 residues. CDR3 sequence reads: CASSQQGRYGYTF. In nucleotides, the CDR3 is TGTGCCAGCAGCCAGCAGGGGCGCTATGGCTACACCTTC.